This TCR beta chain was sequenced for a study of identical twins (dated by TCRdb to about 2016). Regarding the complete study: TCR alpha and beta repertoires from monozygotic twins, unrelated adults of various ages and cord blood were deep-sequenced to test whether fetal clonotypes persist. To rule out contamination, the twin experiments were replicated at different times with different library preparation protocols. The paper as a whole reports these results and caveats: Out-of-frame TCR alpha sequences shared between twins showed an excess of low generation-probability sequences compared with coincidental sharing between unrelated individuals. Invariant T cells such as MAIT and iNKT could partly confound zero-insertion analyses, although diverse VJ usage argued against such confounding for most clonotypes. Fewer insertions were carried by abundant cord blood beta clonotypes, a similar but weaker trend appeared in young adult naive repertoires, and no such trend appeared in memory repertoires. Because the same donors could not be followed over many years, the conclusions depended on cross-sectional statistical analysis. Excess twin sharing in beta out-of-frame sequences was weaker because fewer shared sequences lowered the signal-to-noise ratio. Out-of-frame TCR alpha sharing in monozygotic twins was systematically underestimated by recombination models, whereas sharing between unrelated individuals was in agreement with the recombination models.

Every donor was a healthy Caucasian. The twin cohort comprised three pairs of female monozygotic twins, all aged about 18 to 29 years. Peripheral blood mononuclear cells were the source from which RNA for the TCR libraries was isolated. To prepare the library, 5' RACE was applied. This sample was sequenced with an Illumina HiSeq 2000. Template switching introduced a universal primer binding site; the final cDNA contained a unique molecular identifier, enabling accurate counting of TCR cDNA molecules. Specific primers in the conserved constant-segment region were used to synthesize first-strand cDNA for TCR alpha and beta chains. To control for contamination, every cDNA library carried two barcodes: a SMART-Mk sample barcode plus Illumina barcodes. TruSeq adapter sequences and Illumina sample barcodes were added in two successive PCR steps. The TCR alpha and beta cDNA libraries were sequenced on the Illumina HiSeq platform using custom primers. In the original analysis: MiGEC was used to process raw reads and extract unique molecular identifiers, and MiXCR was used to find CDR3 positions. Recombination models were inferred per individual with the repgenHMM and IGoR tools using an EM algorithm. Shared clonotypes were analyzed with the tcR package in R, and sharing was normalized by the product of cloneset sizes. To study raw recombination without the effects of thymic and clonal selection, out-of-frame nonproductive sequences were analyzed. Through fastp at Q25 and MiXCR, TCRdb rebuilt clones from the public reads, retaining in-frame beta chains. Under each unique CDR3 protein, matching rows form one entry showing the most common genes and DNA. In this record, the V and J calls reflect TCRdb's handling and not the investigators' own analysis. The sample profile shows around 960,000 distinct CDR3 sequences; 12% of them were found once. Together, the top ten hold about 1.6% of the sample.

The sample holds many counts of this clonotype. Its antigen target is currently unknown. It has no much larger one-base neighbor in the sample; base qualities were not kept. A further study also used this sample, focusing on yellow fever vaccine responses in identical twins. The second study also describes: The T cell response to vaccination in identical twins was reported by the authors to appear partly convergent and partly personalized. The study precisely tracked vaccine-responding T cell clones in identical twins.

The specimen sequenced was PBMCs. The source is a woman aged 18-29 years in good health.

The DNA sequence is given as TGTGCCAGCAGTTTAACCCGGGACTACGTACCCGATACGCAGTATTTT. The resulting protein is CASSLTRDYVPDTQYF. The rearrangement joined TRBV12-3 or TRBV12-4 to TRBJ2-3, and 7 junctional nucleotides match TRBD2. Measured from the cysteine to the phenylalanine, the CDR3 is 16 residues long. The kept DNA is CDR3 alone, 48 bases in frame from the first base. The germline V and J ends show losses of 2 bases and 6 bases respectively, and no gene match explains 11 bases of the junction.